This entry lists 11 T cell receptor beta chains sequenced from one sample in a study of blood T cell repertoires in COVID-19. The assay was immunoSEQ multiplex PCR, and TCRdb's table has in-frame clones only and misses some. The sample has around 370,000 clones; about 88% are singletons. Material: peripheral blood. The receptors were sampled from a woman aged 70 to 79 with COVID-19, enrolled during active disease.

V and J are TRBV6-5 and TRBJ1-4; 9 nucleotides agree with TRBD1. The CDR3 covers 14 residues. V trimming: 6 bases; J trimming: 8 bases; junction bases outside the gene matches: 7. Germline CDR1 reads MNHEY; CDR2 reads SVGAGI. The CDR3 loop reads CASRETGGGEKLFF. CDR3 sequence (DNA): TGTGCCAGCAGAGAGACAGGGGGGGGAGAAAAACTGTTTTTT.

The rearrangement uses TRBV6-5 and TRBJ1-2; maybe TRBD1 (5 bases). In germline, CDR1 is MNHEY, CDR2 SVGAGI. The V and J ends lost 4 bases and 7 bases respectively, with 10 bases between them. The length of the CDR3 is 12 residues. DNA of the CDR3: TGTGCCAGCAGTTCACCCCAGGGTGGCTACACCTTC. Translation: CASSSPQGGYTF.

The V and J genes are TRBV28 and TRBJ1-2, with 9 bases fitting TRBD1. V lost 6 bases and J lost 5; bases outside the gene matches: 7. CDR1 and CDR2 from the germline V gene are MDHEN and SYDVKM. The length of the CDR3 is 14 residues. In DNA, the CDR3 is TGTGCCAGCAGCACTACAGGGGGCAGGTATGGCTACACCTTC. Translated: CASSTTGGRYGYTF.

The chain combines TRBV7-2 with TRBJ1-5, with a tentative D call TRBD1 (5 bases). Trimming pared 2 bases from V and 5 bases from J, leaving 13 bases between. The CDR3 spans 15 residues. The V gene's germline CDR1 is SGHTA and CDR2 FQGNSA. This CDR3 reads CASSLQGAEYQPQHF. The CDR3 DNA is TGTGCCAGCAGCTTACAAGGGGCGGAATATCAGCCCCAGCATTTT.

The chain uses TRBV7-8 and TRBJ2-5; TRBD2 matches at 12 bases. The CDR3 loop spans 14 amino acids. Germline CDR1 reads SGHVS; CDR2 reads FQNEAQ. Trimming at V came to 6 bases and at J to 4 bases, leaving 3 bases not matched to a gene. The CDR3, as DNA: TGTGCCAGCAGAGCTAGCGGGGGGGTAGAGACCCAGTACTTC. Amino acids: CASRASGGVETQYF.

Written as DNA, the CDR3 is TGTGCCAGCAGCTCAGACAGGGCCGAAGGTGAAAAACTGTTTTTT. As protein: CASSSDRAEGEKLFF. The chain has TRBV7-9 and TRBJ1-4; the match to TRBD1 covers 7 bases. This CDR3 region has 15 residues. V was pared by 4 bases and J by 7 bases, with 9 bases of the junction left unmatched. Germline-derived CDR1 and CDR2 are SEHNR and FQNEAQ (reference sequence). Looking up the rest from reference TRBV7-9 and TRBJ1-4 gives the full variable domain: DTGVSQNPRHKITKRGQNVTFRCDPISEHNRLYWYRQTLGQGPEFLTYFQNEAQLEKSRLLSDRFSAERPKGSFSTLEIQRTEQGDSAMYLCASSSDRAEGEKLFFGSGTQLSVL.

The rearrangement joins TRBV11-2 to TRBJ1-6; D might be TRBD1 (5 bases). Trimming stripped 1 base from V and 7 bases from J, with 11 bases between. The length of the CDR3 is 15 residues. Germline assignment: CDR1 SGHAT and CDR2 FQNNGV. The CDR3 loop is CASSLARAGNSPLHF. Written as DNA, the CDR3 is TGTGCCAGCAGCTTAGCCAGGGCTGGAAATTCACCCCTCCACTTT.

The chain is built from TRBV4-2 and TRBJ1-2, with TRBD1 matching 7 bases. J lost 0 bases, V lost 4 bases, and 5 bases had no gene match. The CDR3 contains 15 residues. Germline CDR1 is LGHNA and CDR2 is YNFKEQ. For the CDR3, the DNA is TGTGCCAGCAGCCTCGGACAGGAAACTAACTATGGCTACACCTTC. Its translation is CASSLGQETNYGYTF.

This rearrangement joins TRBV5-4 to TRBJ2-4; D might be TRBD2 (6 bases). The germline V gene encodes CDR1 SGHNT and CDR2 YYREEE (reference sequence). This CDR3 spans 16 amino acids. V was cut by 0 bases and J by 2 bases, with 12 bases left in between. The CDR3 nucleotides read TGTGCCAGCAGCTTGGGCGGGGTCCCATCCAAAAACATTCAGTACTTC. As protein: CASSLGGVPSKNIQYF.

The gene calls are TRBV2 and TRBJ1-2; 9 nucleotides align to TRBD1. Germline V gene data show CDR1 as SNHLY and CDR2 as FYNNEI. The CDR3 is 15 amino acids. V lost 6 bases to trimming and J lost 0 bases; unmatched junction nucleotides: 5. CDR3 region: CASRDGTGPNYGYTF. The CDR3 coding sequence is TGTGCCAGCAGGGACGGGACAGGGCCTAACTATGGCTACACCTTC. The variable domain in full, with the rest retrieved from reference TRBV2 and TRBJ1-2, is EPEVTQTPSHQVTQMGQEVILRCVPISNHLYFYWYRQILGQKVEFLVSFYNNEISEKSEIFDDQFSVERPDGSNFTLKIRSTKLEDSAMYFCASRDGTGPNYGYTFGSGTRLTVV.

This clone appeared once. The chain carries TRBV12-5 and TRBJ2-3, with TRBD2 as a possible D gene (7 bases). The CDR3 has 17 residues. CDR1 and CDR2 from the germline V gene are LGHNT and FRNRAP. The ends were cut back, 0 bases at V and 0 bases at J, with 13 bases in the middle. The CDR3 DNA reads TGTGCTAGTGGTTTGGTACGAGGGGGACTAAGCACAGATACGCAGTATTTT. The encoded protein is CASGLVRGGLSTDTQYF.